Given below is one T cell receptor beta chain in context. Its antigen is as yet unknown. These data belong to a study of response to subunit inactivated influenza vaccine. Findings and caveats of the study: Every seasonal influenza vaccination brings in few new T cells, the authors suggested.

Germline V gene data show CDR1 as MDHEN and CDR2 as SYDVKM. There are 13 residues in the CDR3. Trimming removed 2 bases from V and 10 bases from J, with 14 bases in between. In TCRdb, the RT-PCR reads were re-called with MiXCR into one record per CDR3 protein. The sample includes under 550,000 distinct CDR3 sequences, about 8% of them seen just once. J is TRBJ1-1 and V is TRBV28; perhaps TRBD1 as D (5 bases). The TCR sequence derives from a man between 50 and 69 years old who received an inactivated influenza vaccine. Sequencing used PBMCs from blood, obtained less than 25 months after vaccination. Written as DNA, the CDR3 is TGTGCCAGCAGTTTAGCCTTTGAGGGGAGAGCTTTCTTT. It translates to CASSLAFEGRAFF.